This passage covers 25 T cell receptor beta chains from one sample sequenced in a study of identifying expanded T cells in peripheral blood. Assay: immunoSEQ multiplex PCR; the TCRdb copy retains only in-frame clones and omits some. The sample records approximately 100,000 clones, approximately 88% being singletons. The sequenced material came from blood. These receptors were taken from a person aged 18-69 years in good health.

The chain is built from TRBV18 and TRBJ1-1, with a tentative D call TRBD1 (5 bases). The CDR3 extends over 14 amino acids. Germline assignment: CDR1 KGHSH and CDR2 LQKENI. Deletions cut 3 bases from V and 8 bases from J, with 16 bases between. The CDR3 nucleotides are TGTGCCAGCTCACCCACTGAGGGGTTCGGGGAAGCTTTCTTT. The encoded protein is CASSPTEGFGEAFF.

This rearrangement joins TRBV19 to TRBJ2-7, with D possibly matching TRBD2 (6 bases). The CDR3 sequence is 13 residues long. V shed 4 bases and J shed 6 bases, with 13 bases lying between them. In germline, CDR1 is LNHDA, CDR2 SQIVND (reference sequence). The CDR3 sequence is CASSTSVGGEQYF. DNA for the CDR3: TGTGCCAGTAGTACCTCTGTCGGGGGCGAGCAGTACTTC.

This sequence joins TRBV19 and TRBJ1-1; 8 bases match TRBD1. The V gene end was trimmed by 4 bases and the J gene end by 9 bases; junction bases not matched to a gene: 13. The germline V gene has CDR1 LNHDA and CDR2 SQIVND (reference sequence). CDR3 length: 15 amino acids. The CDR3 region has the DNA TGTGCCAGTAGTAGAGGGCCGGGGGGACAGGCGAAAGCTTTCTTT. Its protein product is CASSRGPGGQAKAFF.

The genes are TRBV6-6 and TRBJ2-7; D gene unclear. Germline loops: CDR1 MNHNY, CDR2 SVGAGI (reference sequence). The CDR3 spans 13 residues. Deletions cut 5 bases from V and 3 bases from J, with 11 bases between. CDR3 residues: CASSVRSLYEQYF. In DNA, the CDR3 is TGTGCCAGCAGTGTCAGGAGCCTCTACGAGCAGTACTTC.

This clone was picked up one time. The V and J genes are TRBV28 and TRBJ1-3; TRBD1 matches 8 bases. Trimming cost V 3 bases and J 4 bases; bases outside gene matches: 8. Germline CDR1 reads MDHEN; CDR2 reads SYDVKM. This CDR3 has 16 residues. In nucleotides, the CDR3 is TGTGCCAGCAGTTTTCTACAGGGGGTATCAGGAAACACCATATATTTT. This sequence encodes CASSFLQGVSGNTIYF.

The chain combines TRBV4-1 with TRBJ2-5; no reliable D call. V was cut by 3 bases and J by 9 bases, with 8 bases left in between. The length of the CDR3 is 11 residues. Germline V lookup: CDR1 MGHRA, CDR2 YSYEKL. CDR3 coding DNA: TGCGCCAGCAGCCATAGTGGGGCCCAGTACTTC. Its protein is CASSHSGAQYF.

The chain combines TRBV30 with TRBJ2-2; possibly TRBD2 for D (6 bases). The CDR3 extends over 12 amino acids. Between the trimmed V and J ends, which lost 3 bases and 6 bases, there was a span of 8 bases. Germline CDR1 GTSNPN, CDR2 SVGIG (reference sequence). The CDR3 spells CAWRGGAGELFF. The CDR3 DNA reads TGTGCCTGGAGGGGAGGTGCCGGGGAGCTGTTTTTT.

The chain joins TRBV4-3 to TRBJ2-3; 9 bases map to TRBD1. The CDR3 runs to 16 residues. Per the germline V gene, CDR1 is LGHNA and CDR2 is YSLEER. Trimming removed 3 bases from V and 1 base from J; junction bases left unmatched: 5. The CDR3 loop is CASSQQTGGGTDTQYF. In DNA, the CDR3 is TGCGCCAGCAGCCAGCAAACAGGGGGCGGCACAGATACGCAGTATTTT.

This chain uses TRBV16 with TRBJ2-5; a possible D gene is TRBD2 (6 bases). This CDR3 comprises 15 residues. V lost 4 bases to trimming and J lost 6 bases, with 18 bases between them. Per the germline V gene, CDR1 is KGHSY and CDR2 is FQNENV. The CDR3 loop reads CASSPTTGGRQTQYF. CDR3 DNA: TGTGCCAGCAGCCCCACAACAGGTGGGAGGCAGACCCAGTACTTC.

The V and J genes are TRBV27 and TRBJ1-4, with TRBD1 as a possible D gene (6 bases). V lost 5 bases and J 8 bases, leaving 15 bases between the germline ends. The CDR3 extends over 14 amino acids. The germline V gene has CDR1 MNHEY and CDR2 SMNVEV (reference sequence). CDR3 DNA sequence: TGTGCCAGCAGTGCCCGGGGGCTAGGAGAAAAACTGTTTTTT. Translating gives CASSARGLGEKLFF.

The CDR3 DNA follows: TGTGCCAGCAGCCCATCAGCTCGGATCCACAATGAGCAGTTCTTC. Its translation: CASSPSARIHNEQFF. The rearrangement joins TRBV11-2 to TRBJ2-1, with D unclear. The CDR3 spans 15 residues. From germline, CDR1 is SGHAT and CDR2 FQNNGV. The V gene lost 5 bases and the J gene lost 5 bases, with 16 bases spanning the gap.

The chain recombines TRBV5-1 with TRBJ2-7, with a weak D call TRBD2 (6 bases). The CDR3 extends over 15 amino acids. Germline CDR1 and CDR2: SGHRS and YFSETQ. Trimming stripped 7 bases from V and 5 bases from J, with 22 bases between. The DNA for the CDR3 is TGCGCCAGCCGTGAGACAAGCGGGTACTTCGACGAGCAGTACTTC. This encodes CASRETSGYFDEQYF.

The CDR3 protein is CASSLQLGGTGSPLHF. As DNA, the CDR3 is TGCGCCAGCAGCCTCCAACTGGGGGGCACGGGTTCACCCCTCCACTTT. This sequence joins TRBV4-3 and TRBJ1-6; a weak D match, TRBD1 (6 bases). The ends were cut back, 4 bases at V and 9 bases at J, with 19 bases in the middle. CDR1 LGHNA and CDR2 YSLEER come from the germline V gene. CDR3 length: 16 amino acids.

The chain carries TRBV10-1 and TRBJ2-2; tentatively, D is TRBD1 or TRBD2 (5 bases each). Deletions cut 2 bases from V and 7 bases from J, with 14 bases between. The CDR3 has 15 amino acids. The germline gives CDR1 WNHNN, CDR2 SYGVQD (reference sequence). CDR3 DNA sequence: TGCGCCAGCAGTGAGGATCAGTCGGGGCACGGGGAGCTGTTTTTT. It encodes CASSEDQSGHGELFF.

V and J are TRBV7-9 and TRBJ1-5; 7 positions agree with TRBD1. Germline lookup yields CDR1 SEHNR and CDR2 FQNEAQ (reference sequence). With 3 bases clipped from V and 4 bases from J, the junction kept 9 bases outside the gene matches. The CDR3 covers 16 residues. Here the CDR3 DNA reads TGTGCCAGCAGCTTGGCCACAGGGGAGGAAAATCAGCCCCAGCATTTT. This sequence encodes CASSLATGEENQPQHF.

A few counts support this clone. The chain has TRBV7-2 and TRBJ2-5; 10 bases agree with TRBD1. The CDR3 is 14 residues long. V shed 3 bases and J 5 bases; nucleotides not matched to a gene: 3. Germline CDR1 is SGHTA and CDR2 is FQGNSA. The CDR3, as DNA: TGTGCCAGCAGCTTGACAGGGGGCTGGGAGACCCAGTACTTC. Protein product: CASSLTGGWETQYF.

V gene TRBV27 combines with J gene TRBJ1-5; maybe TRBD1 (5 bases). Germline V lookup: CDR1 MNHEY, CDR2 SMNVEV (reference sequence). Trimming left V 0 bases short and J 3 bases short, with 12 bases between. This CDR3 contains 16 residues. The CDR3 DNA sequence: TGTGCCAGCAGTTTATCTTCCAGGGAAGTCAATCAGCCCCAGCATTTT. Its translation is CASSLSSREVNQPQHF.

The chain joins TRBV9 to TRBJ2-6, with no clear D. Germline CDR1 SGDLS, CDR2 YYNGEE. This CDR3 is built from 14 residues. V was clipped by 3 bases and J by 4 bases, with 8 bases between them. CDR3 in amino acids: CASSDLAGANVLTF. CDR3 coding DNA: TGTGCCAGCAGCGACTTGGCCGGGGCCAACGTCCTGACTTTC.

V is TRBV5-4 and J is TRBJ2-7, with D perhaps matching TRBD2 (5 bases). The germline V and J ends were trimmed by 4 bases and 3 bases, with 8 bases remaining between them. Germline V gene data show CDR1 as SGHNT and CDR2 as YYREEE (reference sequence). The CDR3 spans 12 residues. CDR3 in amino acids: CASSPRGYEQYF. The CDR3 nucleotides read TGTGCCAGCAGCCCTCGGGGCTACGAGCAGTACTTC.

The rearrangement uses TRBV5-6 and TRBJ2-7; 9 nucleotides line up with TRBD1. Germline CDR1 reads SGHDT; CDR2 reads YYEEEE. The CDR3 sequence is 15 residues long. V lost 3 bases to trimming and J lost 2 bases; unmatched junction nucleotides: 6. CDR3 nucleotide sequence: TGTGCCAGCAGCTCCCCCGGGACAGGGCCCTACGAGCAGTACTTC. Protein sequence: CASSSPGTGPYEQYF. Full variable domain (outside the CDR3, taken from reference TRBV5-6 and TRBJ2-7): DAGVTQSPTHLIKTRGQQVTLRCSPKSGHDTVSWYQQALGQGPQFIFQYYEEEERQRGNFPDRFSGHQFPNYSSELNVNALLLGDSALYLCASSSPGTGPYEQYFGPGTRLTVT.

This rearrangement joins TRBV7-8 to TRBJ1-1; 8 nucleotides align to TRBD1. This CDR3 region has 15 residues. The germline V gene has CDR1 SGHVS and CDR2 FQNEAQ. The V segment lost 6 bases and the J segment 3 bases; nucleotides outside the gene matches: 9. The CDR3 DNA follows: TGTGCCAGCAGGGCTTGGACAGGGTTAGACACTGAAGCTTTCTTT. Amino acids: CASRAWTGLDTEAFF.

Written as DNA, the CDR3 is TGTGCCAGCAGTGGACAGGGGTCGATTGCTGAAGCTTTCTTT. Translation gives CASSGQGSIAEAFF. The J gene is TRBJ1-1, the V gene TRBV27; the match to TRBD1 covers 9 bases. CDR1 is MNHEY and CDR2 is SMNVEV in the germline V gene (reference sequence). Losses at the gene ends were 5 bases for V and 6 bases for J; bases not matched to a gene: 7. The CDR3 runs to 14 residues.

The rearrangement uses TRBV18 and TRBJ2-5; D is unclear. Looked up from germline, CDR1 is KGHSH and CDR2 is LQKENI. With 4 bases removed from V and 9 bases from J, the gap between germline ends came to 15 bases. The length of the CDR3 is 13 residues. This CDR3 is CASSRGSPVAQYF. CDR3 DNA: TGTGCCAGCTCACGCGGCAGCCCAGTGGCCCAGTACTTC.

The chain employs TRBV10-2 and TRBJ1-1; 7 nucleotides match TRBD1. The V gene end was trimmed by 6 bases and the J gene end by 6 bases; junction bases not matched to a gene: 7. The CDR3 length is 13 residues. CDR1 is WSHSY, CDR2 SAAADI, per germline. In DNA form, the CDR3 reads TGCGCCAGCAGAACAGGGGTTGTGGCTGAAGCTTTCTTT. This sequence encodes CASRTGVVAEAFF.

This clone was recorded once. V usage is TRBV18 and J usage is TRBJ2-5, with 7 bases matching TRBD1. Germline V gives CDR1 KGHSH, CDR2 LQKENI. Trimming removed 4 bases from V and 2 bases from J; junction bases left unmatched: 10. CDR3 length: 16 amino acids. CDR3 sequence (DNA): TGTGCCAGCTCACTCGGGACAGTAATTTTACAAGAGACCCAGTACTTC. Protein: CASSLGTVILQETQYF.